The 13 T cell receptor beta chains reported below all come from one sample, sequenced in a study of blood T cell repertoires in COVID-19. Assay: immunoSEQ multiplex PCR; the TCRdb copy retains only in-frame clones and omits some. Here the sample spans about 210,000 clones, roughly 85% being singletons. The material sequenced was peripheral blood. Receptors were obtained from a woman aged 70-85 years with COVID-19, enrolled during active disease.

The chain is built from TRBV5-6 and TRBJ2-7; 7 bases match TRBD2. Losses at the gene ends were 4 bases for V and 6 bases for J; bases not matched to a gene: 13. Germline lookup yields CDR1 SGHDT and CDR2 YYEEEE. The CDR3 has 15 amino acids. DNA for the CDR3: TGTGCCAGCAGCCCTATGGGCGGGAGTTTGGTCGAGCAGTACTTC. It codes for CASSPMGGSLVEQYF.

The J gene is TRBJ1-5, the V gene TRBV6-4, with D perhaps TRBD1 (5 bases). Germline values: CDR1 MRHNA, CDR2 SNTAGT. V was trimmed by 3 bases and J by 7 bases, leaving 10 bases between them. This CDR3 spans 13 amino acids. The CDR3: CASSEMGGQPQHF. Written as DNA, the CDR3 is TGTGCCAGCAGTGAGATGGGGGGGCAGCCCCAGCATTTT.

V is TRBV2 and J is TRBJ1-2, with D uncertain. Per germline, CDR1 SNHLY and CDR2 FYNNEI. The CDR3 is 12 amino acids. Trimming stripped 6 bases from V and 4 bases from J, with 9 bases between. CDR3 in DNA: TGTGCCAGCAGCCGGGAGCCCTATGGCTACACCTTC. This translates into CASSREPYGYTF. The full variable domain, completed using reference TRBV2 and TRBJ1-2, is EPEVTQTPSHQVTQMGQEVILRCVPISNHLYFYWYRQILGQKVEFLVSFYNNEISEKSEIFDDQFSVERPDGSNFTLKIRSTKLEDSAMYFCASSREPYGYTFGSGTRLTVV.

The CDR3 coding sequence is TGTGCCAGCTCTATGGGACAGGGAGTCAATTCACCCCTCCACTTT. Translation gives CASSMGQGVNSPLHF. The chain joins TRBV18 to TRBJ1-6; 9 bases line up with TRBD1. Germline CDR1 KGHSH, CDR2 LQKENI. This CDR3 has 15 residues. J gave up 7 bases and V 6 bases, and 7 bases lay outside the gene matches.

The chain links TRBV19 to TRBJ1-1; possible D gene TRBD1, 6 bases. Germline CDR1 is LNHDA and CDR2 is SQIVND (reference sequence). The CDR3 loop spans 14 amino acids. V was trimmed by 6 bases and J by 1 base, leaving 12 bases between them. In DNA, the CDR3 is TGTGCCAGTAGAGAGGACAGAACGAACACTGAAGCTTTCTTT. Residues: CASREDRTNTEAFF.

The rearrangement joins TRBV10-3 to TRBJ2-6; no clear D. This CDR3 has 15 residues. The germline V gene encodes CDR1 ENHRY and CDR2 SYGVKD. Trimming stripped 1 base from V and 2 bases from J, with 6 bases between. CDR3 DNA: TGTGCCATCAGTGAGTTACTGCCTGGGGCCAACGTCCTGACTTTC. This encodes CAISELLPGANVLTF.

The chain uses TRBV12-3 or TRBV12-4 and TRBJ1-2; TRBD1 matches 7 bases. This CDR3 is 13 amino acids long. With 5 bases clipped from V and 6 bases from J, the junction kept 6 bases outside the gene matches. The CDR3 reads CASSIRDRDGYTF. The CDR3 nucleotides are TGTGCCAGCAGTATCCGGGACAGAGATGGCTACACCTTC.

The rearrangement links TRBV7-2 to TRBJ1-2; TRBD1 matches at 9 bases. V was pared by 1 base and J by 6 bases, with 3 bases of the junction left unmatched. The V gene's germline CDR1 is SGHTA and CDR2 FQGNSA. The CDR3 extends over 14 amino acids. CDR3 DNA sequence: TGTGCCAGCAGCTTAGACAGGGGGCTAGATGGCTACACCTTC. Residues: CASSLDRGLDGYTF.

The gene calls are TRBV4-3 and TRBJ1-4; maybe TRBD1 (5 bases). The CDR3 consists of 14 residues. The germline CDR1 and CDR2 sequences are LGHNA and YSLEER. Trimming took 0 bases from V and 7 from J, leaving 9 bases between them. For the CDR3, the DNA is TGCGCCAGCAGCCAAGATTCCAGGGTTGAAAAACTGTTTTTT. Amino acid sequence: CASSQDSRVEKLFF.

The chain has TRBV7-2 and TRBJ2-5; D perhaps matches TRBD1 (6 bases). Per germline, CDR1 SGHTA and CDR2 FQGNSA. Trimming pared 5 bases from V and 5 bases from J, leaving 12 bases between. The length of the CDR3 is 13 residues. The CDR3 is CASSRNRDETQYF. The CDR3 DNA follows: TGTGCCAGCAGCCGCAACAGGGACGAGACCCAGTACTTC.

This clone was found once. V usage is TRBV21-1 and J usage is TRBJ2-1; TRBD2, as called in the table, went unchecked against the DNA. TRBV21-1 is designated a pseudogene. This CDR3 spans 16 amino acids. CDR3 in DNA: TGTGCCAGCAGCAAAGCAGGGGGGGCTTCCTACAATGAGCAGTTCTTC. Translating gives CASSKAGGASYNEQFF.

CDR3 region: CASSLDGGVNEQFF. CDR3 bases: TGTGCCAGCAGCTTAGACGGGGGGGTAAATGAGCAGTTCTTC. The chain joins TRBV7-2 to TRBJ2-1, with 8 bases identical to TRBD2. The junction had 3 bases not matched to a gene; V was cut back by 1 base and J by 7 bases. Germline V gene lookup returns CDR1 SGHTA and CDR2 FQGNSA. This CDR3 comprises 14 residues.

This chain links TRBV7-2 with TRBJ2-3; TRBD1 agrees at 7 bases. The germline V gene has CDR1 SGHTA and CDR2 FQGNSA. The V segment lost 5 bases and the J segment 2 bases; nucleotides outside the gene matches: 7. The CDR3 extends over 15 amino acids. The CDR3 loop reads CASSQDRRNTDTQYF. The CDR3 DNA reads as TGTGCCAGCAGCCAGGACAGGAGGAACACAGATACGCAGTATTTT.